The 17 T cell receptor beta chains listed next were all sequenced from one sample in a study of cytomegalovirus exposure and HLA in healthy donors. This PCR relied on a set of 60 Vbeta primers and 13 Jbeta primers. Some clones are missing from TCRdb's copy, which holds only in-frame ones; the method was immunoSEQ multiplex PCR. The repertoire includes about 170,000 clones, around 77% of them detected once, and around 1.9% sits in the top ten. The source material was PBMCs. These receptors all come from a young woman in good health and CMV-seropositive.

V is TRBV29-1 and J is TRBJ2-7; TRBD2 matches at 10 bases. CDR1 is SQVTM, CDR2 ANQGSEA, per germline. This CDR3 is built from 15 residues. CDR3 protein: CRKASCSGGLYEQYF. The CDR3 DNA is TGCAGGAAGGCGTCTTGTAGCGGGGGGCTCTACGAGCAGTACTTC.

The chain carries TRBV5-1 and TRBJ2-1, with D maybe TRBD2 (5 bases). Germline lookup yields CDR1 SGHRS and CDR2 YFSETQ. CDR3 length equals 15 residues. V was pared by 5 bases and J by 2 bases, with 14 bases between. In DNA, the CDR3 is TGCGCCAGCAGGCCCGGGGTGACTACCTACAATGAGCAGTTCTTC. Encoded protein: CASRPGVTTYNEQFF.

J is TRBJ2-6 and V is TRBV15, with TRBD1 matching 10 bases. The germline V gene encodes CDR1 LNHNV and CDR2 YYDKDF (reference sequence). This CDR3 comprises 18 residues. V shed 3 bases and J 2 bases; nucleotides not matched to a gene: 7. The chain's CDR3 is CATSSGGQGSTGANVLTF. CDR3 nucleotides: TGTGCCACCAGCAGTGGGGGACAGGGGTCTACTGGGGCCAACGTCCTGACTTTC.

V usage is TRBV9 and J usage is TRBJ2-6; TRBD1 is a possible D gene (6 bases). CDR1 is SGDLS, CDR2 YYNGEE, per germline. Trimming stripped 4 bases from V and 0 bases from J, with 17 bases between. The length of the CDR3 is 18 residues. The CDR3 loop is CASSFRQALYSGANVLTF. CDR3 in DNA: TGTGCCAGCAGCTTTAGACAGGCCTTATACTCTGGGGCCAACGTCCTGACTTTC.

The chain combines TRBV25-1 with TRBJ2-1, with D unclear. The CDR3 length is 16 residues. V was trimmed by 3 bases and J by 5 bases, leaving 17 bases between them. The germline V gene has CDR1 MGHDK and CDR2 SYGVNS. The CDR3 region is CASSDMLSPEDNEQFF. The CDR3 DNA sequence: TGTGCCAGCAGTGACATGCTCTCCCCAGAGGACAATGAGCAGTTCTTC.

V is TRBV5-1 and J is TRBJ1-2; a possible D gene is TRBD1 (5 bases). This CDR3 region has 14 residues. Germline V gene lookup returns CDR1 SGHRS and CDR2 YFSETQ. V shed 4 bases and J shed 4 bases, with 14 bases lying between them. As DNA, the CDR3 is TGCGCCAGCAGCGAAGACAGAGGAGTCTATGGCTACACCTTC. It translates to CASSEDRGVYGYTF.

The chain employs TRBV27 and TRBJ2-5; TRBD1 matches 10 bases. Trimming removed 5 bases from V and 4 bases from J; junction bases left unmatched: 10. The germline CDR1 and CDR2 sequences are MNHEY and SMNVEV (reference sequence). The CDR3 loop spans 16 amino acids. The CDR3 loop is CASSLTDRGYGETQYF. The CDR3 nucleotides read TGTGCCAGCAGTCTGACGGACAGGGGGTATGGAGAGACCCAGTACTTC.

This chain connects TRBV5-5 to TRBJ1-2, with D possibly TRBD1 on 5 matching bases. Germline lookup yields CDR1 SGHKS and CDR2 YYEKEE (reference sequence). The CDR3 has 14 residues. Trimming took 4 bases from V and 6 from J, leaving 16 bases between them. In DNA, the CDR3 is TGTGCCAGCAGCCCGGCCGGGGCGGGAAATGGCTACACCTTC. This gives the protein CASSPAGAGNGYTF.

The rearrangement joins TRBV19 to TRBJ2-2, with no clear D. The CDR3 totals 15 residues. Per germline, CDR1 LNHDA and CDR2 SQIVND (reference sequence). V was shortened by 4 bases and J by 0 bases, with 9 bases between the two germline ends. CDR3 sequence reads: CASSKGSANTGELFF. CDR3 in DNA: TGTGCCAGTAGTAAAGGCAGCGCGAACACCGGGGAGCTGTTTTTT.

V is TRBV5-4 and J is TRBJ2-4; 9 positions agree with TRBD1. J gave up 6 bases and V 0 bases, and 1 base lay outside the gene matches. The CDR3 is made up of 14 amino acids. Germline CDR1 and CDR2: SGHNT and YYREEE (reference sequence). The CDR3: CASSLGQGGNIQYF. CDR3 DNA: TGTGCCAGCAGCTTGGGACAGGGGGGAAACATTCAGTACTTC. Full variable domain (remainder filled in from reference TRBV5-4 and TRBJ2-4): ETGVTQSPTHLIKTRGQQVTLRCSSQSGHNTVSWYQQALGQGPQFIFQYYREEENGRGNFPPRFSGLQFPNYSSELNVNALELDDSALYLCASSLGQGGNIQYFGAGTRLSVL.

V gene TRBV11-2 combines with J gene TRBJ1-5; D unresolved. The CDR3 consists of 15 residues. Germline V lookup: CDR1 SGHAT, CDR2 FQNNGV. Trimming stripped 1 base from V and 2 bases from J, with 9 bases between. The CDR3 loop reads CASSLVGGGNQPQHF. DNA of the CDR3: TGTGCCAGCAGCTTAGTGGGAGGTGGCAATCAGCCCCAGCATTTT.

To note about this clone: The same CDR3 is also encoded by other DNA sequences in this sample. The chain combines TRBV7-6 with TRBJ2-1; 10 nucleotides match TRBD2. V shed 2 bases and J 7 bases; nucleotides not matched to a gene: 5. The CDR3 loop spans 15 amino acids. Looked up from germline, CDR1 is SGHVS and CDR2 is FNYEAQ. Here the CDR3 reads CASSLSLAGVNEQFF. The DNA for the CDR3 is TGTGCCAGCAGCTTATCCCTAGCGGGAGTGAATGAGCAGTTCTTC.

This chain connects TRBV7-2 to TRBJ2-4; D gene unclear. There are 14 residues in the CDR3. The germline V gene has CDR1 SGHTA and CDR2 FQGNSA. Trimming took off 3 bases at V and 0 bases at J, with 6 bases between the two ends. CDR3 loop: CASSFSGAKNIQYF. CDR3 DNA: TGTGCCAGCAGCTTTTCGGGAGCCAAAAACATTCAGTACTTC.

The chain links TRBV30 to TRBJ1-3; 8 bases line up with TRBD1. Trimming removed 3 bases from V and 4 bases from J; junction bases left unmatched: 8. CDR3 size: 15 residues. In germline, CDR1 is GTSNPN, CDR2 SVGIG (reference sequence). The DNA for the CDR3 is TGTGCCTGGAGCGGAGTGTGGGACAGGGGAAACACCATATATTTT. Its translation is CAWSGVWDRGNTIYF.

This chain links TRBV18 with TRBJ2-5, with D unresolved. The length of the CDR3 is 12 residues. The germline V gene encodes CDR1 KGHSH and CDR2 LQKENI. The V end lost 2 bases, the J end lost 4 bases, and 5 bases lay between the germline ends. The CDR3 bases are TGTGCCAGCTCACCAACGGGAGAGACCCAGTACTTC. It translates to CASSPTGETQYF.

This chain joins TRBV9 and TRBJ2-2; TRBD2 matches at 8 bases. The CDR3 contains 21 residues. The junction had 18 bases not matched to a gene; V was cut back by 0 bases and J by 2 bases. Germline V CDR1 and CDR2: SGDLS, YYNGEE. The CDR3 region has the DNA TGTGCCAGCAGCGTAGAGGTGGCTAGCGGGTTTCCCCACCTCAACACCGGGGAGCTGTTTTTT. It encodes CASSVEVASGFPHLNTGELFF.

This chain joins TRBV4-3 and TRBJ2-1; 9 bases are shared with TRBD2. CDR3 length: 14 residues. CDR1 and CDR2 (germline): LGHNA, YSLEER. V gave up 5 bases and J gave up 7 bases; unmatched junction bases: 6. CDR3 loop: CASSYGTSNNEQFF. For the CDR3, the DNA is TGCGCCAGCAGCTACGGGACTAGCAATAATGAGCAGTTCTTC.